The present entry profiles one TCR beta chain with its context. Antigen specificity is unknown. This specimen belongs to a study of human versus mouse CDR3 diversity and MHC coevolution. Regarding the study as a whole: On average, humans showed more CDR3 deletions and insertions than mice.

Generated by immunoSEQ multiplex PCR, the TCRdb table keeps only in-frame clones and is missing some. Of about 83,000 clones in the sample, roughly 92% were seen once. V was clipped by 3 bases and J by 0 bases, with 5 bases between them. Germline V CDR1 and CDR2: SGHTA, FQGNSA. The CDR3 extends over 14 amino acids. The sample was naive CD4+ T cells from blood. Subset described: CD45RO-negative CD62L-positive naive CD4 T cells. The TCR sequence derives from a person between 25 and 70 years old in good health. The chain carries TRBV7-2 and TRBJ2-2; D unclear. In DNA, the CDR3 is TGTGCCAGCAGCTTTTCTTCGAACACCGGGGAGCTGTTTTTT. Its translation: CASSFSSNTGELFF.